Listed below are T cell receptor beta chains from one sample, sequenced in a study of shared clonotypes between healthy human individuals. Profiled with immunoSEQ multiplex PCR; TCRdb holds only in-frame clones, not every one. Of more than 400,000 clones listed, around four fifths are singletons. The specimen was PBMCs. These receptor sequences come from a woman in her thirties or forties in good health. Some clones in this sample may be carry-over from other donors' samples. Both conserved end residues are part of each CDR3. The D gene is left open where the match is weak. Size is stated for part of the rows, as once, few or many counts, or as a class when the clone is expanded.

clone size	V gene	J gene	D gene	CDR3 protein	CDR3 DNA
-	TRBV5-8	TRBJ2-7	-	CASSLAPTGYEQYF	TGTGCCAGCAGCTTGGCCCCGACAGGATACGAGCAGTACTTC
-	TRBV11-3	TRBJ2-1	TRBD1	CASSPSGQGPNEQFF	TGTGCCAGCAGCCCCTCCGGACAGGGGCCAAATGAGCAGTTCTTC
-	TRBV7-2	TRBJ2-1	-	CASSPNSASSYNEQFF	TGTGCCAGCAGCCCAAATAGCGCGAGCTCCTACAATGAGCAGTTCTTC
-	TRBV9	TRBJ2-3	-	CASSQSGPVTDTQYF	TGTGCCAGCAGCCAGAGCGGGCCAGTCACAGATACGCAGTATTTT
few	TRBV7-9	TRBJ1-1	-	CASSSSLRRIEAFF	TGTGCCAGCAGCTCGAGCCTCAGACGGATTGAAGCTTTCTTT
-	TRBV18	TRBJ2-2	-	CASSPLGSANTGELFF	TGTGCCAGCTCACCACTAGGCAGCGCGAACACCGGGGAGCTGTTTTTT
-	TRBV6-1	TRBJ1-5	-	CASSERRGNQPQHF	TGTGCCAGCAGTGAGCGCAGGGGCAATCAGCCCCAGCATTTT
-	TRBV5-5	TRBJ2-7	-	CASSFSDSSYEQYF	TGTGCCAGCAGCTTCTCCGACAGCTCCTACGAGCAGTACTTC
-	TRBV9	TRBJ1-2	TRBD1	CASSVGDRDNYGYTF	TGTGCCAGCAGCGTAGGGGACAGGGACAACTATGGCTACACCTTC
-	TRBV10-3	TRBJ2-5	TRBD2	CAISAGVAGQETQYF	TGTGCCATCAGCGCGGGGGTAGCGGGCCAAGAGACCCAGTACTTC
-	TRBV30	TRBJ1-1	TRBD1	CAWEPGQPNTEAFF	TGTGCCTGGGAGCCGGGACAGCCGAACACTGAAGCTTTCTTT
-	TRBV9	TRBJ2-7	-	CASSVGASSYEQYF	TGTGCCAGCAGCGTAGGGGCTAGCTCCTACGAGCAGTACTTC
-	TRBV7-9	TRBJ1-2	TRBD1	CASSLRGQGGGYTF	TGTGCCAGCAGCTTACGGGGACAGGGTGGCGGCTACACCTTC
once	TRBV5-1	TRBJ2-3	TRBD1	CASSWTGARDTQYF	TGCGCCAGCAGCTGGACAGGGGCCAGGGATACGCAGTATTTT
-	TRBV18	TRBJ1-4	-	CASSPQQGGEKLFF	TGTGCCAGCTCACCACAACAGGGCGGTGAAAAACTGTTTTTT
-	TRBV28	TRBJ1-5	-	CASSSGAGDYQPQHF	TGTGCCAGCAGTTCCGGGGCAGGTGATTATCAGCCCCAGCATTTT
-	TRBV4-1	TRBJ2-5	-	CASSLSTGWETQYF	TGCGCCAGCAGCCTTAGTACGGGGTGGGAGACCCAGTACTTC
-	TRBV11-3	TRBJ2-1	-	CASSTQAVGAYNEQFF	TGTGCCAGCAGCACCCAAGCTGTAGGCGCCTACAATGAGCAGTTCTTC
-	TRBV11-2	TRBJ1-2	-	CASSEGGGSYGYTF	TGTGCCAGCAGCGAAGGTGGGGGCAGCTATGGCTACACCTTC
-	TRBV5-1	TRBJ2-3	-	CASSLGDRKGTDTQYF	TGCGCCAGCAGCTTGGGAGACAGGAAGGGCACAGATACGCAGTATTTT
-	TRBV15	TRBJ2-5	TRBD2	CATRKRGREVGETQYF	TGTGCCACCAGAAAGCGGGGCAGGGAGGTAGGAGAGACCCAGTACTTC
-	TRBV30	TRBJ1-6	-	CAWSLGGNSPLHF	TGTGCCTGGAGTCTCGGGGGGAATTCACCCCTCCACTTT
few	TRBV23-1	TRBJ1-1	-	CASSQSGSKQGDGNTEAFF	TGCGCCAGCAGTCAATCGGGGAGCAAACAGGGAGATGGCAACACTGAAGCTTTCTTT
-	TRBV6-6	TRBJ2-7	-	CASSYSLGARYEQYF	TGTGCCAGCAGTTACTCCTTAGGCGCGCGATACGAGCAGTACTTC
-	TRBV7-9	TRBJ1-2	-	CASSLGYSNYGYTF	TGTGCCAGCAGCTTAGGTTATTCTAACTATGGCTACACCTTC
-	TRBV28	TRBJ2-7	-	CASSPYSSSNEQYF	TGTGCCAGCAGCCCTTACTCGTCTAGTAACGAGCAGTACTTC
-	TRBV5-8	TRBJ2-1	TRBD1	CASSLEGQIYNEQFF	TGTGCCAGCAGCTTGGAGGGACAGATCTACAATGAGCAGTTCTTC
-	TRBV6-4	TRBJ1-1	-	CASSAGENTEAFF	TGTGCCAGCAGTGCGGGGGAGAACACTGAAGCTTTCTTT
once	TRBV18	TRBJ2-7	-	CASSPPVGSGYEQYF	TGTGCCAGCTCACCACCGGTTGGTAGCGGCTACGAGCAGTACTTC
-	TRBV7-9	TRBJ1-4	-	CASSRGGINEKLFF	TGTGCCAGCAGCCGAGGGGGGATTAATGAAAAACTGTTTTTT
-	TRBV6-1	TRBJ1-2	TRBD1	CASSVGTAAGYTF	TGTGCCAGCAGTGTAGGGACAGCAGCTGGCTACACCTTC
-	TRBV20-1	TRBJ1-4	-	CSAGNEKLFF	TGCAGTGCCGGGAATGAAAAACTGTTTTTT
-	TRBV9	TRBJ2-7	TRBD2	CASSGSGSRSYEQYF	TGTGCCAGCAGCGGAAGCGGGAGTCGGTCCTACGAGCAGTACTTC
-	TRBV16	TRBJ1-5	-	CASSQIRGSQPQHF	TGTGCCAGCAGCCAAATCAGGGGCTCGCAGCCCCAGCATTTT
-	TRBV19	TRBJ2-6	-	CASSIVPNGANVLTF	TGTGCCAGTAGTATAGTGCCCAACGGGGCCAACGTCCTGACTTTC
once	TRBV30	TRBJ2-7	-	CAWSNWDKQYF	TGTGCCTGGAGTAATTGGGACAAGCAGTACTTC
-	TRBV5-1	TRBJ2-7	TRBD1	CASSLVGTDSYEQYF	TGCGCCAGCAGCTTGGTAGGGACAGACTCCTACGAGCAGTACTTC
-	TRBV28	TRBJ1-1	TRBD1	CATIRDRKAFF	TGTGCCACCATCCGGGACAGAAAAGCTTTCTTT
-	TRBV5-6	TRBJ2-3	TRBD2	CASSLAGGSNTDTQYF	TGTGCCAGCAGCTTGGCGGGGGGGTCAAACACAGATACGCAGTATTTT
once	TRBV18	TRBJ2-5	-	CASSAQQAPQETQYF	TGTGCCAGCTCTGCCCAACAGGCCCCCCAAGAGACCCAGTACTTC
once	TRBV30	TRBJ2-1	TRBD1	CAWSGGQGREQFF	TGTGCCTGGAGTGGGGGACAGGGTAGAGAGCAGTTCTTC
-	TRBV10-2	TRBJ2-1	TRBD2	CASSEEAGVLNEQFF	TGCGCCAGCAGTGAGGAGGCGGGAGTGTTAAATGAGCAGTTCTTC
-	TRBV5-1	TRBJ2-3	TRBD2	CASSLAAGGGTDTQYF	TGCGCCAGCAGCTTGGCCGCGGGGGGCGGCACAGATACGCAGTATTTT
-	TRBV4-2	TRBJ2-5	-	CASSQVTGRGIQETQYF	TGTGCCAGCAGCCAGGTTACGGGCAGGGGTATCCAAGAGACCCAGTACTTC
-	TRBV6-5	TRBJ2-3	-	CASSYDITDTQYF	TGTGCCAGCAGTTACGATATCACAGATACGCAGTATTTT
-	TRBV30	TRBJ1-1	-	CAWSRPTWDGMNTEAFF	TGTGCCTGGAGCAGACCTACCTGGGACGGAATGAACACTGAAGCTTTCTTT
few	TRBV4-1	TRBJ1-1	-	CASSQGIVGLDEAFF	TGCGCCAGCAGCCAAGGAATCGTGGGCCTCGATGAAGCTTTCTTT
-	TRBV18	TRBJ2-7	TRBD2	CASSPEASGPSYEQYF	TGTGCCAGCTCACCTGAGGCTAGCGGGCCCAGCTACGAGCAGTACTTC
-	TRBV4-1	TRBJ2-7	-	CASSHPGQSEQYF	TGCGCCAGCAGCCATCCAGGGCAGTCCGAGCAGTACTTC
-	TRBV5-1	TRBJ1-1	-	CASSPQDMNTEAFF	TGCGCCAGCAGCCCTCAGGACATGAACACTGAAGCTTTCTTT
-	TRBV19	TRBJ2-2	-	CASSIGAGNTGELFF	TGTGCCAGTAGTATAGGGGCAGGAAACACCGGGGAGCTGTTTTTT